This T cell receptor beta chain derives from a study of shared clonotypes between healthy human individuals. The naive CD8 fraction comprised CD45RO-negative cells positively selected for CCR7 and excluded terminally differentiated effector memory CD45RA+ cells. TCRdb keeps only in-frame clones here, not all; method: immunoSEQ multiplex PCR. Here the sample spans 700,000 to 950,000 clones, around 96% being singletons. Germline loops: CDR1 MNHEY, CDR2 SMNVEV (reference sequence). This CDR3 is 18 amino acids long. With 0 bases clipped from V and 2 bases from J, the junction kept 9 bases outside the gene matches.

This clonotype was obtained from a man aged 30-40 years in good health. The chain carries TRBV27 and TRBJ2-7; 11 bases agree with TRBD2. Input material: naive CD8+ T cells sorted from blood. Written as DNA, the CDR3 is TGTGCCAGCAGTTTATCGGGTGTCGGGACTAGCGGCCCCTACGAGCAGTACTTC. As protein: CASSLSGVGTSGPYEQYF.